Many counts were recorded for the clone carrying this T cell receptor beta chain. The CDR3 has 17 amino acids. Germline V gene lookup returns CDR1 DFQATT and CDR2 SNEGSKA (reference sequence). With 3 bases removed from V and 5 bases from J, the gap between germline ends came to 22 bases. These data originate in a study of T-cell reconstitution after alpha-beta-depleted transplantation in children. Construction of the TCRbeta library involved unique molecular identifiers. MiXCR, applied by TCRdb to the PCR reads, yields one record per CDR3 protein. Among about 610,000 distinct CDR3 sequences listed, roughly 10% were seen once.

Here the sequenced sample was PBMCs from the stem cell graft donor, taken from the stem cell graft. The rearrangement links TRBV20-1 to TRBJ2-2, with D possibly matching TRBD2 (5 bases). This TCR came from a human donor who donated a stem cell graft to a child with acute myeloid leukemia. CDR3 sequence reads: CSASGPFVGSVTGELFF. In DNA form, the CDR3 reads TGCAGTGCTAGTGGTCCGTTCGTGGGGAGTGTAACCGGGGAGCTGTTTTTT.